This TCR beta chain emerged from a study of cytomegalovirus exposure and HLA in healthy donors. Study-wide results and caveats: In a later analysis, TCR association rates varied by HLA locus: DRB1 most, HLA-C fewest.

This clone appeared a single time. Its antigen is unknown. Per the germline V gene, CDR1 is SGHRS and CDR2 is YFSETQ. V shed 1 base, J shed 5 bases, and the junction held 3 bases outside the gene matches. The CDR3 runs 14 residues. Vbeta (60) and Jbeta (13) primers were used in the PCR. Sequencing was performed with immunoSEQ multiplex PCR; in TCRdb, only in-frame clones are kept and a portion is missing. The sample yields around 300,000 clones, around 90% seen once. This clonotype was sampled from a woman aged 18-30 years in good health and CMV-seronegative. V usage is TRBV5-1 and J usage is TRBJ1-2; TRBD1 matches 9 bases. Sequencing was done on a sample of PBMCs. The CDR3 DNA reads TGCGCCAGCAGCTTGACAGGGGGCCCATATGGCTACACCTTC. Amino acids: CASSLTGGPYGYTF.